The clone carrying this TCR beta chain was seen only a few times. The target antigen is unknown. The sample comes from a study of cytomegalovirus exposure and HLA in healthy donors. The wider study: Among a few hundred genotyped donors, roughly 80% fell in the Caucasian-associated ancestry cluster. Findings of the study overall: Relative to the approximately 680-donor mean, N-insertions were reportedly fewer in an Asian-associated ancestry cluster in a later analysis. Earlier analysis yielded a pattern in which most TCR beta V segments were productive about 87% or about 30% of the time.

The ends were cut back, 2 bases at V and 8 bases at J, with 13 bases in the middle. This CDR3 is built from 13 residues. CDR1 SGHDT and CDR2 YYEEEE come from the germline V gene. With 60 Vbeta and 13 Jbeta primers, the PCR was carried out. TCRdb's copy holds only in-frame clones and misses some; the assay was immunoSEQ multiplex PCR. The sample consists of about 140,000 clones, 73% of them appearing once. This clonotype was sampled from a human donor in good health. The V call is TRBV5-6, the J call TRBJ1-1; D is perhaps TRBD1 (5 bases). Sequencing was done on a sample of PBMCs. The CDR3 sequence: CASSLTGDEEAFF. The CDR3 nucleotides are TGTGCCAGCAGCTTAACAGGAGATGAAGAAGCTTTCTTT.